What follows describes a single T cell receptor beta chain. The antigen remains undetermined. With 10 to 11 days of culture completed, CD4+ T cells were isolated. Two doses of either BNT162b2 or mRNA-1273 were given to each participant. TCRdb's copy holds only in-frame clones and misses some; the assay was immunoSEQ multiplex PCR. The sample lists under 55,000 clones; 65% to 80% were seen once. Germline CDR1 reads MNHEY; CDR2 reads SVGAGI. The junction had 10 bases not matched to a gene; V was cut back by 5 bases and J by 5 bases. This CDR3 is 15 amino acids long. The sample is drawn from a study of vaccination effects on CD4 cells after COVID-19.

The specimen was CD4+ T cells from PBMCs cultured without peptide, collected after COVID-19 vaccination. This TCR came from a human donor who received a COVID-19 vaccine. The chain has TRBV6-5 and TRBJ2-5; 8 bases align to TRBD2. DNA for the CDR3: TGTGCCAGCAGTAAACCCGTAGCGGGAAGCGAGACCCAGTACTTC. This translates into CASSKPVAGSETQYF.